These T cell receptor beta chains were read from a single sample in a study of response to subunit inactivated influenza vaccine. TCRdb processed the RT-PCR reads anew with MiXCR; each CDR3 protein has one entry. The sample holds 650,000 to 700,000 distinct CDR3 sequences, 15% to 19% seen once. The sample here was PBMCs from blood, taken 12 days after vaccination. The source of these receptors is a man between 50 and 59 years old who received an inactivated influenza vaccine. Each CDR3 is given with its conserved first and last residue. Each record gives: clone size, J gene, D gene, V gene, CDR3 DNA, CDR3 protein. D genes are given only for firm matches. Some rows mark clone size as missing; the rest say once, few, many or name a class of expanded clone.

clone_size: -
j_call: TRBJ2-1
d_call: TRBD2
v_call: TRBV20-1
cdr3_nt: TGCAGTGCTAGAGATCTGCTAGCGGGACCTTACAATGAGCAGTTCTTC
cdr3_aa: CSARDLLAGPYNEQFF

clone_size: -
j_call: TRBJ2-1
d_call: -
v_call: TRBV18
cdr3_nt: TGTGCCAGCTCACCGATTCCAAGGGGCCCTTACAATGAGCAGTTCTTC
cdr3_aa: CASSPIPRGPYNEQFF

clone_size: many
j_call: TRBJ2-7
d_call: -
v_call: TRBV3-1
cdr3_nt: TGTGCCAGCAGCCTATCCCACGAGCAGTACTTC
cdr3_aa: CASSLSHEQYF

clone_size: -
j_call: TRBJ2-7
d_call: -
v_call: TRBV4-2
cdr3_nt: TGTGCCAGCAGCCAAGACGGTCGGACCGGGTACGAGCAGTACTTC
cdr3_aa: CASSQDGRTGYEQYF

clone_size: -
j_call: TRBJ1-6
d_call: -
v_call: TRBV25-1
cdr3_nt: TGTGCCAGCAGTGAATTAAGGCAGGGGAATTCACCCCTCCACTTT
cdr3_aa: CASSELRQGNSPLHF

clone_size: many
j_call: TRBJ1-3
d_call: -
v_call: TRBV7-9
cdr3_nt: TGTGCCAGCAGCTTAGCCTTCGAGGTTGTCGGAAACACCATATATTTT
cdr3_aa: CASSLAFEVVGNTIYF

clone_size: many
j_call: TRBJ2-1
d_call: -
v_call: TRBV18
cdr3_nt: TGTGCCAGCTCGAGAGACAGGTCCTCCTACAATGAGCAGTTCTTC
cdr3_aa: CASSRDRSSYNEQFF

clone_size: few
j_call: TRBJ1-6
d_call: -
v_call: TRBV20-1
cdr3_nt: TGCAGTGCTAGGAGTAGCCTTGGGACCGATAGCTCCTATAATTCACCCCTCCACTTT
cdr3_aa: CSARSSLGTDSSYNSPLHF

clone_size: many
j_call: TRBJ2-1
d_call: -
v_call: TRBV29-1
cdr3_nt: TGCAGCGTTTCTGGAGATAACTACAATGAGCAGTTCTTC
cdr3_aa: CSVSGDNYNEQFF

clone_size: few
j_call: TRBJ2-4
d_call: -
v_call: TRBV29-1
cdr3_nt: TGCAGCGTAGCCGGGAGCCCTCTGGGGGACATTCAGTACTTC
cdr3_aa: CSVAGSPLGDIQYF

clone_size: many
j_call: TRBJ2-2
d_call: -
v_call: TRBV12-3/TRBV12-4
cdr3_nt: TGTGCCAGCAGTTTTCGGCGGAACACCGGGGAGCTGTTTTTT
cdr3_aa: CASSFRRNTGELFF

clone_size: -
j_call: TRBJ2-1
d_call: -
v_call: TRBV12-3/TRBV12-4
cdr3_nt: TGTGCCAGCAGACCAGGGAGGAATGAGCAGTTCTTC
cdr3_aa: CASRPGRNEQFF

clone_size: few
j_call: TRBJ2-7
d_call: -
v_call: TRBV28
cdr3_nt: TGTGCCAGCATGGACAGCGACAACTCCTACGAGCAGTACTTC
cdr3_aa: CASMDSDNSYEQYF

clone_size: -
j_call: TRBJ1-6
d_call: -
v_call: TRBV25-1
cdr3_nt: TGTGCCAGCAGTGAATTGGCAGGGGCTCATTCACCCCTCCACTTT
cdr3_aa: CASSELAGAHSPLHF

clone_size: -
j_call: TRBJ2-5
d_call: TRBD2
v_call: TRBV2
cdr3_nt: TGTGCCAACAGTGATAGCGGGGGACAAGAGACCCAGTACTTC
cdr3_aa: CANSDSGGQETQYF

clone_size: few
j_call: TRBJ2-1
d_call: -
v_call: TRBV7-9
cdr3_nt: TGTGCCAGCAGCCTCCGACCCGACAATGAGCAGTTCTTC
cdr3_aa: CASSLRPDNEQFF

clone_size: -
j_call: TRBJ2-3
d_call: -
v_call: TRBV29-1
cdr3_nt: TGCAGCGTTAGGGCTGGGGCGCGGGGAGATACGCAGTATTTT
cdr3_aa: CSVRAGARGDTQYF

clone_size: few
j_call: TRBJ2-2
d_call: -
v_call: TRBV20-1
cdr3_nt: TGCAGTGCTAGAAGTGGTGGGTTGTCCGGGGAGCTGTTTTTT
cdr3_aa: CSARSGGLSGELFF

clone_size: -
j_call: TRBJ2-7
d_call: TRBD1
v_call: TRBV27
cdr3_nt: TGTGCCACCACGACAGGGGGCGGGGAGCAGTACTTC
cdr3_aa: CATTTGGGEQYF

clone_size: few
j_call: TRBJ2-7
d_call: TRBD1
v_call: TRBV10-3
cdr3_nt: TGTGCCATCAGTGGGGACAGAGTCTACGAGCAGTACTTC
cdr3_aa: CAISGDRVYEQYF

clone_size: few
j_call: TRBJ1-1
d_call: -
v_call: TRBV29-1
cdr3_nt: TGCAGCGTACCACCTATCGGACAGCCTTTAACCGCTGAAGCTTTCTTT
cdr3_aa: CSVPPIGQPLTAEAFF

clone_size: -
j_call: TRBJ1-5
d_call: -
v_call: TRBV7-2
cdr3_nt: TGTGCCAGCAGTTGGAACAGGGTTAGCAATCAGCCCCAGCATTTT
cdr3_aa: CASSWNRVSNQPQHF

clone_size: -
j_call: TRBJ2-5
d_call: -
v_call: TRBV7-2
cdr3_nt: TGTGCCAGCAGCTTAGACAGGGCCGCAAGGACCCAGTACTTC
cdr3_aa: CASSLDRAARTQYF

clone_size: -
j_call: TRBJ2-1
d_call: -
v_call: TRBV6-5
cdr3_nt: TGTGCCAGCAGTTACTCGTGGGGACCCTACAATGAGCAGTTCTTC
cdr3_aa: CASSYSWGPYNEQFF

clone_size: -
j_call: TRBJ2-4
d_call: TRBD1
v_call: TRBV6-2/TRBV6-3
cdr3_nt: TGTGCCAGCAGTATGCCGGGACAGGCCTGGGACATTCAGTACTTC
cdr3_aa: CASSMPGQAWDIQYF

clone_size: few
j_call: TRBJ2-3
d_call: TRBD2
v_call: TRBV11-2
cdr3_nt: TGTGCCAGCAGCTTAGATCCTAGCGGGACTAGGCACGGCACAGATACGCAGTATTTT
cdr3_aa: CASSLDPSGTRHGTDTQYF

clone_size: few
j_call: TRBJ2-1
d_call: TRBD2
v_call: TRBV11-3
cdr3_nt: TGTGCCAGCAGCTTGTCGACTAGCGGGGGGCAGTTCTTC
cdr3_aa: CASSLSTSGGQFF

clone_size: few
j_call: TRBJ1-1
d_call: -
v_call: TRBV6-1
cdr3_nt: TGTGCCAGCAATAATATCAGGACAAATGGGGTTTTCGCTGAAGCTTTCTTT
cdr3_aa: CASNNIRTNGVFAEAFF

clone_size: few
j_call: TRBJ2-5
d_call: TRBD1
v_call: TRBV9
cdr3_nt: TGTGCCAGCAGCGTGGGACAGACAGAGACCCAGTACTTC
cdr3_aa: CASSVGQTETQYF

clone_size: -
j_call: TRBJ1-1
d_call: -
v_call: TRBV29-1
cdr3_nt: TGCAGCGTTGATAGGGGGGGAATGAACACTGAAGCTTTCTTT
cdr3_aa: CSVDRGGMNTEAFF

clone_size: -
j_call: TRBJ2-1
d_call: -
v_call: TRBV7-2
cdr3_nt: TGTGCCAGCAGCCTGGGGACACTAGACTTTTACAATGAGCAGTTCTTC
cdr3_aa: CASSLGTLDFYNEQFF

clone_size: many
j_call: TRBJ1-6
d_call: -
v_call: TRBV5-6
cdr3_nt: TGTGCCAGCAGCTTGTCGGGACGGAATTCACCCCTCCACTTT
cdr3_aa: CASSLSGRNSPLHF

clone_size: few
j_call: TRBJ2-3
d_call: -
v_call: TRBV5-1
cdr3_nt: TGCGCCAGCAGCTCGATCGGGTCGTCTAGCACAGATACGCAGTATTTT
cdr3_aa: CASSSIGSSSTDTQYF

clone_size: few
j_call: TRBJ1-2
d_call: -
v_call: TRBV20-1
cdr3_nt: TGCAGTGCTATCGGGACGGGAACTATGTTGGGGGACACCTTC
cdr3_aa: CSAIGTGTMLGDTF

clone_size: -
j_call: TRBJ1-2
d_call: -
v_call: TRBV4-1
cdr3_nt: TGCGCCAGCAGCCAAGAAGAGGGGTTTGGCTACACCTTC
cdr3_aa: CASSQEEGFGYTF

clone_size: -
j_call: TRBJ2-2
d_call: TRBD2
v_call: TRBV5-4
cdr3_nt: TGTGCCAGCAGCTTAAGGACTAGCGGGAGGGTAACCGGGGAGCTGTTTTTT
cdr3_aa: CASSLRTSGRVTGELFF

clone_size: few
j_call: TRBJ1-4
d_call: -
v_call: TRBV12-3/TRBV12-4
cdr3_nt: TGTGCCAGCAGTTTGTCTTCAACTAATGAAAAACTGTTTTTT
cdr3_aa: CASSLSSTNEKLFF

clone_size: -
j_call: TRBJ1-6
d_call: -
v_call: TRBV30
cdr3_nt: TGTGCCTGGACAGGAAATAATTCACCCCTCCACTTT
cdr3_aa: CAWTGNNSPLHF

clone_size: -
j_call: TRBJ2-1
d_call: TRBD1
v_call: TRBV12-3/TRBV12-4
cdr3_nt: TGTGCCAGCAGTTTACCCCGGGACAGGGGTCTCGGTGAGCAGTTCTTC
cdr3_aa: CASSLPRDRGLGEQFF

clone_size: -
j_call: TRBJ2-1
d_call: TRBD2
v_call: TRBV6-1
cdr3_nt: TGTGCCAGCATGCTAGCGGGGTGGTTATCAAGTGAGCAGTTCTTC
cdr3_aa: CASMLAGWLSSEQFF

clone_size: -
j_call: TRBJ1-1
d_call: TRBD1
v_call: TRBV20-1
cdr3_nt: TGCGGGTTACGAACAGGGGTGAAAGCTTTCTTT
cdr3_aa: CGLRTGVKAFF

clone_size: -
j_call: TRBJ2-5
d_call: -
v_call: TRBV5-5
cdr3_nt: TGTGCCAGCAGCTTGGGGCGGGGTAGGGGTTCGGAGACCCAGTACTTC
cdr3_aa: CASSLGRGRGSETQYF

clone_size: -
j_call: TRBJ2-1
d_call: -
v_call: TRBV15
cdr3_nt: TGTGCCACCAGCAAAGGGTCCCTGGGGTCCTACAATAAGCAGTTCTTC
cdr3_aa: CATSKGSLGSYNKQFF

clone_size: few
j_call: TRBJ2-7
d_call: -
v_call: TRBV4-3
cdr3_nt: TGCGCCAGCAGCCATAGGGTACAGGGTTACGAGCAGTACTTC
cdr3_aa: CASSHRVQGYEQYF

clone_size: -
j_call: TRBJ2-1
d_call: TRBD1
v_call: TRBV24-1
cdr3_nt: TGTGCCACCAGTGAAGGGACAGTTAATGAGCAGTTCTTC
cdr3_aa: CATSEGTVNEQFF

clone_size: -
j_call: TRBJ2-3
d_call: -
v_call: TRBV12-3/TRBV12-4
cdr3_nt: TGTGCCAGCAGTTTTATGGTCGCGGAGGATACGCAGTATTTT
cdr3_aa: CASSFMVAEDTQYF

clone_size: -
j_call: TRBJ2-1
d_call: TRBD1
v_call: TRBV7-2
cdr3_nt: TGTGCCAGCAGCCCCGGGACAGAGCGGAGGCTCTTC
cdr3_aa: CASSPGTERRLF

clone_size: many
j_call: TRBJ2-2
d_call: -
v_call: TRBV6-5
cdr3_nt: TGTGCCAGCAGTTACTCCGTTTTCGCCGGGGAGCTGTTTTTT
cdr3_aa: CASSYSVFAGELFF